The 24 T cell receptor beta chains below come from one sample, sequenced in a study of OX40 agonist ivuxolimab in advanced cancers. The data were produced by immunoSEQ multiplex PCR, yet TCRdb's version contains in-frame clones alone and is incomplete. The data contain roughly 86,000 clones, 75% to 95% of them seen just once; the ten biggest clones take up 0.43%. Sample: CD4+ or CD8+ T cells sorted from blood, taken in a trial of the OX40 agonist ivuxolimab. These receptors were collected from an adult with an advanced solid tumor such as melanoma, head and neck, liver or kidney cancer.

V usage is TRBV28 and J usage is TRBJ1-1; D is uncertain. Deletions cut 3 bases from V and 5 bases from J, with 13 bases between. This CDR3 contains 14 residues. The germline V gene encodes CDR1 MDHEN and CDR2 SYDVKM. The CDR3 nucleotides are TGTGCCAGCAGTTTCCCGGGGAGCGGGACTGAAGCTTTCTTT. This translates into CASSFPGSGTEAFF.

The genes are TRBV11-3 and TRBJ2-7; TRBD2 aligns across 7 bases. The germline gives CDR1 SGHNT, CDR2 YENEEA. The CDR3 extends over 14 amino acids. V shed 3 bases and J 0 bases; nucleotides not matched to a gene: 2. This chain's CDR3 is CASSFTSDSYEQYF. The DNA of the CDR3 is TGTGCCAGCAGCTTTACTAGCGACTCCTACGAGCAGTACTTC.

The genes are TRBV7-2 and TRBJ2-7; 9 bases are shared with TRBD2. The V and J ends lost 5 bases and 6 bases, in that order; junction bases with no gene match: 8. The CDR3 is made up of 14 amino acids. The germline V gene has CDR1 SGHTA and CDR2 FQGNSA. The CDR3 DNA reads TGTGCCAGCAGCCCCCGTGGCGGGAGGGCCGAGCAGTACTTC. It yields the protein CASSPRGGRAEQYF.

The chain couples TRBV28 to TRBJ1-1; D unresolved. This CDR3 comprises 12 residues. V was pared by 3 bases and J by 4 bases, with 6 bases between. In germline, CDR1 is MDHEN, CDR2 SYDVKM. DNA for the CDR3: TGTGCCAGCAGTTTTGGATTCACTGAAGCTTTCTTT. It codes for CASSFGFTEAFF.

The V call is TRBV5-1, the J call TRBJ2-3; 14 bases line up with TRBD2. The CDR3 is 16 amino acids. With 4 bases clipped from V and 6 bases from J, the junction kept 7 bases outside the gene matches. Germline assignment: CDR1 SGHRS and CDR2 YFSETQ. CDR3 bases: TGCGCCAGCAGCCTGGGACTAGCGGGAGTCTGGGATACGCAGTATTTT. This sequence encodes CASSLGLAGVWDTQYF.

The chain combines TRBV7-3 with TRBJ2-1, with 10 bases lining up with TRBD2. This CDR3 has 15 residues. The germline V gene encodes CDR1 SGHTA and CDR2 FQGTGA. V lost 4 bases to trimming and J lost 4 bases; unmatched junction nucleotides: 4. The CDR3 here is CASSYSGGWYNEQFF. The CDR3 coding sequence is TGTGCCAGCAGCTATAGCGGGGGGTGGTACAATGAGCAGTTCTTC.

V gene TRBV4-1 combines with J gene TRBJ2-5; D unclear. Germline CDR1 MGHRA, CDR2 YSYEKL. The V gene lost 4 bases and the J gene lost 4 bases, with 10 bases spanning the gap. The CDR3 covers 13 residues. The CDR3 bases are TGCGCCAGCAGCCCAGTATCGCCAGAGACCCAGTACTTC. Translation gives CASSPVSPETQYF.

V gene TRBV7-2 combines with J gene TRBJ1-5, with TRBD1 matching 9 bases. V lost 6 bases to trimming and J lost 7 bases; unmatched junction nucleotides: 10. This CDR3 contains 15 residues. CDR1 and CDR2 from the germline V gene are SGHTA and FQGNSA. This chain's CDR3 is CASSQRTGEEQPQHF. CDR3 sequence (DNA): TGTGCCAGCAGTCAAAGGACAGGGGAGGAACAGCCCCAGCATTTT.

This chain joins TRBV19 and TRBJ1-2, with TRBD1 matching 7 bases. Per germline, CDR1 LNHDA and CDR2 SQIVND (reference sequence). Trimming took 0 bases from V and 3 from J; bases not matched to a gene: 4. This CDR3 is built from 15 residues. The DNA of the CDR3 is TGTGCCAGTAGTATAGATCAAGACAGGGACTATGGCTACACCTTC. Translating it yields CASSIDQDRDYGYTF.

This chain uses TRBV28 with TRBJ1-4; weak D call: TRBD1 (6 bases). CDR3 size: 14 residues. Germline-derived CDR1 and CDR2 are MDHEN and SYDVKM. With 6 bases removed from V and 6 bases from J, the gap between germline ends came to 14 bases. Here the CDR3 reads CASSPGGRYEKLFF. The CDR3 DNA reads as TGTGCCAGCAGCCCGGGGGGGCGATATGAAAAACTGTTTTTT.

This chain links TRBV20-1 with TRBJ1-1; no clear D gene. Germline values: CDR1 DFQATT, CDR2 SNEGSKA (reference sequence). Trimming shortened V by 5 bases and J by 8 bases, and 12 bases separated the two germline ends. The CDR3 covers 11 residues. CDR3 DNA sequence: TGCAGTGCTCAGCGGAACTCCGAAGCTTTCTTT. Translating gives CSAQRNSEAFF.

This chain links TRBV13 with TRBJ2-3; possible D gene TRBD2, 5 bases. Per germline, CDR1 PRHDT and CDR2 FYEKMQ (reference sequence). The CDR3 sequence is 14 residues long. The V end was cut by 6 bases, the J end by 4 bases, with 14 bases between. The CDR3 loop reads CASSLLAHSDTQYF. The CDR3 nucleotides are TGTGCCAGCAGTTTGCTAGCCCACTCAGATACGCAGTATTTT.

The chain recombines TRBV29-1 with TRBJ2-5; D gene unclear. Germline V lookup: CDR1 SQVTM, CDR2 ANQGSEA. This CDR3 spans 10 amino acids. Between the trimmed V and J ends, which lost 6 bases and 4 bases, there was a span of 6 bases. The CDR3 DNA is TGCAGCGTCCGGATAGAGACCCAGTACTTC. This gives the protein CSVRIETQYF.

The V call is TRBV27, the J call TRBJ2-1; a weak D match, TRBD1 (6 bases). The CDR3 totals 14 residues. The V end was cut by 3 bases, the J end by 9 bases, with 15 bases between. CDR1 and CDR2 (germline): MNHEY, SMNVEV (reference sequence). CDR3: CASSFHGQPPEQFF. The DNA for the CDR3 is TGTGCCAGCAGTTTCCACGGACAGCCTCCTGAGCAGTTCTTC.

This clone has only one observation. In DNA form, the CDR3 reads TGTGCCAGCAGCCTGGACTATTTCTACGAGCAGTACTTC. Protein product: CASSLDYFYEQYF. The rearrangement joins TRBV5-4 to TRBJ2-7; possibly TRBD2 for D (6 bases). The CDR3 has 13 amino acids. Germline V gives CDR1 SGHNT, CDR2 YYREEE (reference sequence). Trimming pared 4 bases from V and 3 bases from J, leaving 11 bases between.

This clone is labeled as medium-sized (0.01 to 0.1%). The chain couples TRBV7-8 to TRBJ2-2; TRBD1 is a possible D gene (7 bases). V was pared by 6 bases and J by 6 bases, with 11 bases between. This CDR3 comprises 13 residues. Per germline, CDR1 SGHVS and CDR2 FQNEAQ. The CDR3 nucleotides are TGTGCCAGCAGGCTCAGGGGGGCCGGGGAGCTGTTTTTT. Amino acid sequence: CASRLRGAGELFF. The whole variable domain, filled in from reference TRBV7-8 and TRBJ2-2, reads GAGVSQSPRYKVAKRGQDVALRCDPISGHVSLFWYQQALGQGPEFLTYFQNEAQLDKSGLPSDRFFAERPEGSVSTLKIQRTQQEDSAVYLCASRLRGAGELFFGEGSRLTVL.

The chain has TRBV13 and TRBJ1-6; D is possibly TRBD1 (5 bases). Trimming pared 3 bases from V and 9 bases from J, leaving 12 bases between. The V gene's germline CDR1 is PRHDT and CDR2 FYEKMQ (reference sequence). The CDR3 totals 14 residues. This CDR3 is CASSLRQGGSPLHF. CDR3 bases: TGTGCCAGCAGCTTGCGGCAGGGTGGTTCACCCCTCCACTTT.

V and J are TRBV19 and TRBJ2-3, with no clear D. The V and J ends lost 0 bases and 4 bases respectively, with 2 bases between them. This CDR3 is built from 12 residues. The germline V gene encodes CDR1 LNHDA and CDR2 SQIVND (reference sequence). CDR3 sequence (DNA): TGTGCCAGTAGTATAGACGCAGATACGCAGTATTTT. Translation gives CASSIDADTQYF.

V usage is TRBV28 and J usage is TRBJ2-3; D may match TRBD1 or TRBD2 (5 bases each). The ends were cut back, 5 bases at V and 5 bases at J, with 20 bases in the middle. Per germline, CDR1 MDHEN and CDR2 SYDVKM. The CDR3 consists of 16 residues. For the CDR3, the DNA is TGTGCCAGCAGTGGACCGGGACCCTTCGAGGGAGATACGCAGTATTTT. Encoded protein: CASSGPGPFEGDTQYF.

The chain is built from TRBV25-1 and TRBJ2-1, with D tentatively TRBD2 (6 bases). Trimming pared 5 bases from V and 1 base from J, leaving 12 bases between. CDR1 and CDR2 from the germline V gene are MGHDK and SYGVNS. CDR3 length equals 15 residues. For the CDR3, the DNA is TGTGCCAGCAGTTCCCCGGGGAGGTCCTACAATGAGCAGTTCTTC. Amino acid sequence: CASSSPGRSYNEQFF. The full variable domain, with the rest looked up from reference TRBV25-1 and TRBJ2-1, is EADIYQTPRYLVIGTGKKITLECSQTMGHDKMYWYQQDPGMELHLIHYSYGVNSTEKGDLSSESTVSRIRTEHFPLTLESARPSHTSQYLCASSSPGRSYNEQFFGPGTRLTVL.

The J gene is TRBJ1-5, the V gene TRBV7-9; D call uncertain. The CDR3 is 13 amino acids. V gave up 5 bases and J gave up 4 bases, with 9 bases separating them. Germline assignment: CDR1 SEHNR and CDR2 FQNEAQ (reference sequence). CDR3 nucleotide sequence: TGTGCCAGCAGCCAGGACGGGAATCAGCCCCAGCATTTT. Its translation: CASSQDGNQPQHF.

This clone was detected once. The chain carries TRBV11-3 and TRBJ2-7, with 8 bases fitting TRBD1. Germline V gene sequence: CDR1 SGHNT, CDR2 YENEEA. The CDR3 runs 15 residues. The J segment lost 4 bases and the V segment lost 3 bases, leaving 8 bases of the junction unmatched. This CDR3 is CASSLRQGPGYEQYF. In DNA, the CDR3 is TGTGCCAGCAGCTTGCGACAGGGGCCTGGGTACGAGCAGTACTTC.

V and J are TRBV10-3 and TRBJ1-1; D gene uncertain. This CDR3 comprises 13 residues. V lost 11 bases, J lost 5 bases, and 18 bases lay in between. Germline V gives CDR1 ENHRY, CDR2 SYGVKD. CDR3 coding DNA: TGTGCCTCCGTTTTGATGGAGGGTACTGAAGCTTTCTTT. Translation: CASVLMEGTEAFF.

V and J are TRBV25-1 and TRBJ1-2, with 12 nucleotides matching TRBD1. V trimming: 4 bases; J trimming: 7 bases; junction bases outside the gene matches: 13. Germline V CDR1 and CDR2: MGHDK, SYGVNS. This CDR3 spans 17 amino acids. In DNA form, the CDR3 reads TGTGCCAGCAGTGGCTCCGGGACAGGGGGCGTTGTTGGTGGCTACACCTTC. It yields the protein CASSGSGTGGVVGGYTF.